This TCR beta chain was recorded in a study of OX40 agonist ivuxolimab in advanced cancers. Broadly, across the study: Ivuxolimab, which targeted the costimulatory receptor OX40 (CD134), was an agonistic, fully human IgG2 monoclonal antibody. Three dose-escalation patients achieved partial responses, one with hepatocellular carcinoma and two with cutaneous melanoma. A male proportion of almost 85% and a mean age of around 60 years, ranging from about 23 to 90, were recorded for the dose-escalation cohort. The point of sequencing TCRbeta in the periphery was to test whether ivuxolimab changed TCR sequence diversity and drove clonal T-cell expansion. Patients were allowed to have had prior anti-PD-1, anti-PD-L1 or anti-CTLA-4 therapy, and approximately 40% of the dose-escalation patients had been treated with checkpoint inhibitors. Intravenous ivuxolimab was administered to patients every 2 weeks at six dose levels: 0.01, 0.1, 0.3, 1.5, 3 and 10 mg/kg. The paper reports the monotherapy dose-escalation portion (N = 52 patients) of the phase I ivuxolimab trial. Among the roughly 52 dose-escalation patients, 19 had hepatocellular carcinoma, about 15 melanoma, 9 renal cell carcinoma and 9 head and neck cancer.

Patients with a history of autoimmune disease or receiving systemic immunosuppression were excluded from the trial. Peripheral blood for TCR sequencing was collected from all dose cohorts at baseline, on cycle 4 day 1, and on cycle 7 day 1. The samples were taken from a phase I, first-in-human, multicenter, open-label dose-escalation trial of ivuxolimab. The trial enrolled adults with locally advanced or metastatic head and neck squamous cell, hepatocellular, melanoma or renal cell carcinoma. Before TCR sequencing, CD4+ and CD8+ T cells were separately sorted from peripheral blood. Genomic DNA was extracted from sorted cells for sequencing of the TCRbeta CDR3 region. The immunoSEQ Assay was used to sequence the TCRbeta CDR3 regions. TCRdb took over this immuneACCESS table, retaining in-frame rearrangements with V and J assigned. Such tables are incomplete; in checked studies, under half of the missing clones stem from an unresolved V gene, and the remainder is unexplained. Counted in this sample were 77,000 or so clones; more than 70% of them appeared once. The ten largest clonotypes hold 2% to 2.5% of the sample.

Turning to this clone: This clone's antigen is unknown. The sample holds no much larger clone one base away, and base qualities are not on file.

CDR1 and CDR2 were assigned from the germline V gene as LGHNA and YNFKEQ. Including the terminal cysteine and phenylalanine, the CDR3 comprises 12 residues. The kept DNA is CDR3 alone, 36 bases in frame from the first base. V was cut back by 3 bases and J by 5 bases, leaving a gap of 6 bases between them. Broader findings and caveats from the paper: Clonal expansion of both CD4+ and CD8+ blood T cells was observed from baseline to week 6 at doses 0.1 to 3.0 mg/kg. After ivuxolimab, CD8+ T cells had more expanded clones than CD4+ T cells on average. In the 0.1-3.0 mg/kg groups, partial responders had among the lowest normalized peripheral clonal expansion, particularly in CD8+ T cells. Low levels of normalized T-cell clonal expansion were also seen in some patients who did not respond. Which antigens the clonally expanded peripheral T cells were specific for was not determined.

The sample was CD4+ or CD8+ T cells sorted from blood, taken in a trial of the OX40 agonist ivuxolimab. Here the chain combines TRBV4-2 and TRBJ2-3, with the D gene too uncertain to name. This clonotype was obtained from an adult with an advanced solid tumor such as melanoma, head and neck, liver or kidney cancer. At the DNA level, the sequence is TGTGCCAGCAGCCATGACCGAGATACGCAGTATTTT. Its translation is CASSHDRDTQYF.